Presented here are 17 T cell receptor beta chains from one specimen sequenced in a study of Graves' ophthalmopathy and Graves' hyperthyroidism. Amplified material comprised TCR beta CDR3 regions derived from RNA transcripts. First-round RT-PCR used HTBI primers; second-round multiplex PCR followed. TCRdb re-analysed the multiplex PCR reads in MiXCR, keeping a single row per CDR3 protein. The table lists fewer than 20,000 distinct CDR3 sequences, about 46% of them singletons. Sample: peripheral blood. The receptors here all came from a woman between 40 and 55 years old with stable Graves' hyperthyroidism.

A note on this clonotype: The final CDR3 position lacks the conserved phenylalanine or tryptophan, pointing to a likely read error. The DNA is omitted, as the CDR3 cannot be located on it reliably, and the CDR3 follows TCRdb's listing. This chain joins TRBV7-6 and TRBJ2-3; TRBD2 reflects the table's D call only, with no check against the DNA. Inclusive of both ends, the CDR3 amounts to 16 amino acids. The germline V gene has CDR1 SGHVS and CDR2 FNYEAQ. Here the CDR3 reads CASSKIAGGIADTQCS.

This clonotype is medium-sized (0.01 to 0.1%) by share. J is TRBJ2-3 and V is TRBV24-1; TRBD1 agrees at 10 bases. The germline V gene has CDR1 KGHDR and CDR2 SFDVKD. V was clipped by 4 bases and J by 4 bases; unmatched bases: 4. The length of the CDR3 is 15 residues. CDR3 sequence reads: CATSDGTGESDTQYF. CDR3 sequence (DNA): TGTGCCACCAGTGACGGGACAGGGGAATCAGATACGCAGTATTTT.

The V call is TRBV4-3, the J call TRBJ1-1; no reliable D call. Germline lookup yields CDR1 LGHNA and CDR2 YSLEER. The CDR3 sequence is 15 residues long. V was trimmed by 0 bases and J by 3 bases, leaving 11 bases between them. CDR3: CASSQEGILHTEAFF. The CDR3 DNA reads as TGCGCCAGCAGCCAAGAGGGGATTTTGCACACTGAAGCTTTCTTT.

This clonotype occurred a few times. This chain joins TRBV6-5 and TRBJ1-2, with 9 bases fitting TRBD1. The V gene end was trimmed by 2 bases and the J gene end by 3 bases; junction bases not matched to a gene: 4. Germline CDR1 and CDR2: MNHEY and SVGAGI. The CDR3 spans 15 residues. The CDR3 region has the DNA TGTGCCAGCAGTTACGGGACAGGGAACTACTATGGCTACACCTTC. Amino acid sequence: CASSYGTGNYYGYTF.

The rearrangement joins TRBV25-1 to TRBJ2-7; D is perhaps TRBD1 (5 bases). Trimming took off 2 bases at V and 1 base at J, with 6 bases between the two ends. The CDR3 loop spans 13 amino acids. The germline CDR1 and CDR2 sequences are MGHDK and SYGVNS. CDR3 loop: CASSEQGSYEQYF. The CDR3 DNA follows: TGTGCCAGCAGTGAACAGGGTTCCTACGAGCAGTACTTC.

This sequence joins TRBV6-1 and TRBJ2-3; D ambiguous. The ends were cut back, 3 bases at V and 6 bases at J, with 16 bases in the middle. The CDR3 is 15 residues long. Per the germline V gene, CDR1 is MNHNS and CDR2 is SASEGT. CDR3 residues: CASSDPSELADTQYF. As DNA, the CDR3 is TGTGCCAGCAGTGATCCATCCGAGCTGGCCGATACGCAGTATTTT.

The chain uses TRBV10-2 and TRBJ1-5, with D hard to call. CDR3 length equals 13 residues. Between the trimmed V and J ends, which lost 0 bases and 7 bases, there was a span of 7 bases. CDR1 is WSHSY and CDR2 is SAAADI in the germline V gene. CDR3 region: CASSESLGQPQHF. The CDR3 nucleotides are TGCGCCAGCAGTGAGTCGCTGGGACAGCCCCAGCATTTT.

In its sample, this clonotype was seen a few times. The J gene is TRBJ2-2, the V gene TRBV5-4, with D unclear. The V end lost 5 bases, the J end lost 7 bases, and 12 bases lay between the germline ends. This CDR3 contains 13 residues. CDR1 is SGHNT and CDR2 is YYREEE in the germline V gene (reference sequence). The CDR3 nucleotides are TGTGCCAGCAGACCCCTAGGGAACGGGGAGCTGTTTTTT. Encoded protein: CASRPLGNGELFF.

As regards this clonotype: A much larger clonotype is one base distant, so this may be a read error. The rearrangement uses TRBV6-6 and TRBJ2-3; a weak D match, TRBD2 (6 bases). Trimming removed 10 bases from V and 4 bases from J, with 18 bases in between. The length of the CDR3 is 14 residues. From germline, CDR1 is MNHNY and CDR2 SVGAGI (reference sequence). CDR3 amino acids: CANSRSEGADTQYF. CDR3 in DNA: TGTGCCAACAGCCGATCGGAGGGTGCAGATACGCAGTATTTT.

Within the sample, this clonotype is medium-sized (0.01 to 0.1%). The rearrangement uses TRBV10-3 and TRBJ2-2; TRBD1 matches 7 bases. The CDR3 runs to 15 residues. The germline gives CDR1 ENHRY, CDR2 SYGVKD. With 4 bases clipped from V and 5 bases from J, the junction kept 7 bases outside the gene matches. The CDR3 sequence is CAISAMEQGTGELFF. The CDR3 DNA follows: TGTGCCATCAGTGCCATGGAACAGGGGACCGGGGAGCTGTTTTTT.

This chain joins TRBV7-6 and TRBJ2-7, with D perhaps matching TRBD2 (7 bases). V lost 6 bases to trimming and J lost 2 bases, with 26 bases between them. The CDR3 totals 18 residues. Per germline, CDR1 SGHVS and CDR2 FNYEAQ. In DNA, the CDR3 is TGTGCCAGCAGTCCTGGGTCTGGGGGGGCCGGGAGGACCTACGAGCAGTACTTC. Residues: CASSPGSGGAGRTYEQYF.

Concerning this clonotype itself: This CDR3 fails to terminate in the conserved phenylalanine or tryptophan, so it likely reflects a read error. No DNA is shown, since the ends of the CDR3 on it are uncertain; the CDR3 is the one TCRdb lists. The J gene is TRBJ1-1, the V gene TRBV7-2. The CDR3 length equals 14 residues, ends included. The V gene's germline CDR1 is SGHTA and CDR2 FQGNSA. The CDR3 is CASSLGRSNTEAFL.

Only one count was recorded for this clonotype. This rearrangement joins TRBV7-2 to TRBJ2-3, with unresolved D. Trimming stripped 5 bases from V and 7 bases from J, with 10 bases between. Germline V gene sequence: CDR1 SGHTA, CDR2 FQGNSA. The CDR3 spans 12 residues. This CDR3 is CASSPPGNTQYF. The DNA for the CDR3 is TGTGCCAGCAGCCCCCCCGGCAATACGCAGTATTTT.

About this clonotype: A much larger clone sits a single nucleotide away, making a read error possible. No conserved phenylalanine or tryptophan is present at the end of the CDR3, so a read error is the likely explanation. The V gene is TRBV20-1, the J gene TRBJ2-1; 7 bases match TRBD2. Losses at the gene ends were 6 bases for V and 1 base for J; bases not matched to a gene: 12. Per the germline V gene, CDR1 is DFQATT and CDR2 is SNEGSKA (reference sequence). CDR3 size: 16 residues. CDR3: CSADSSGPQSYNEQFC. The CDR3 nucleotides are TGCAGTGCAGACTCTAGCGGACCACAATCCTACAATGAGCAGTTCTGC.

This clonotype has at least ten counts. The chain employs TRBV5-1 and TRBJ2-3; possible D gene TRBD1, 5 bases. This CDR3 contains 14 residues. Looked up from germline, CDR1 is SGHRS and CDR2 is YFSETQ. The ends were cut back, 3 bases at V and 1 base at J, with 9 bases in the middle. CDR3 in amino acids: CASSSDTGTDTQYF. The CDR3 DNA follows: TGCGCCAGCAGCTCGGACACAGGCACAGATACGCAGTATTTT.

This clonotype was seen only a few times. The J gene is TRBJ2-7, the V gene TRBV3-1; 9 bases align to TRBD2. The CDR3 has 14 amino acids. Germline trimming cut 5 bases from V and 3 bases from J; bases unmatched to any gene: 5. Germline V gives CDR1 LGHDT, CDR2 YNNKEL (reference sequence). CDR3 in amino acids: CASSGRGRDYEQYF. The CDR3 DNA reads as TGTGCCAGCAGCGGCCGCGGGAGGGACTACGAGCAGTACTTC.

J is TRBJ2-7 and V is TRBV5-1; 14 bases align to TRBD2. CDR3 length: 17 residues. The germline V gene encodes CDR1 SGHRS and CDR2 YFSETQ. V lost 1 base to trimming and J lost 7 bases; unmatched junction nucleotides: 10. In nucleotides, the CDR3 is TGCGCCAGCAGCTTGAGGGGACTAGCGGGAGAACCGGAGGAGCAGTACTTC. It specifies CASSLRGLAGEPEEQYF.